The sample holds many counts of the clone carrying this T cell receptor (beta chain). There were TCR beta CDR3 regions amplified from RNA transcripts. Initially, a first-round RT-PCR of the TCR CDR3 employed the HTBI primer set. TCRdb called the multiplex PCR reads again in MiXCR, with one record for every CDR3 protein. The data contain about 340,000 distinct CDR3 sequences, about 21% of them seen just once; the ten biggest clones take up about 50%. The CDR3 contains 14 residues. Between the trimmed V and J ends, which lost 2 bases and 4 bases, there was a span of 8 bases. Germline V gene lookup returns CDR1 SGHTA and CDR2 FQGTGA. The data were obtained in a study of T cells in Graves' hyperthyroidism and ophthalmopathy.

This receptor was obtained from a woman aged 50 to 65 with Graves' hyperthyroidism. Material: blood. The chain employs TRBV7-3 and TRBJ2-2, with a possible D match to TRBD1 (5 bases). CDR3 sequence reads: CASSLLQGTGELFF. CDR3 in DNA: TGTGCCAGCAGCTTACTTCAGGGCACCGGGGAGCTGTTTTTT.